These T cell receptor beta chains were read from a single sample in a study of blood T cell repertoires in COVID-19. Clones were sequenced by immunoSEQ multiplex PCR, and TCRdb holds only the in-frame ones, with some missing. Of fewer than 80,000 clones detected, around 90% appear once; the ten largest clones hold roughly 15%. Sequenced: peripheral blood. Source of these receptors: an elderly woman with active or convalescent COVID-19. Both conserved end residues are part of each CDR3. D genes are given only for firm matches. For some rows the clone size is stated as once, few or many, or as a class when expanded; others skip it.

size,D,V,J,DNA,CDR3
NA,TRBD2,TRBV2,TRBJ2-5,TGTGCCAGCAGCTTAGCGGGGGGGCTTCGAGAGACCCAGTACTTC,CASSLAGGLRETQYF
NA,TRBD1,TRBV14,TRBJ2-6,TGTGCCAGCAGCCAAGCCGTCCGGACAGGGTACTACTCTGGGGCCAACGTCCTGACTTTC,CASSQAVRTGYYSGANVLTF
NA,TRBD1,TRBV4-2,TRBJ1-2,TGTGCCAGCAGCCAAGATTTAGGGACAGGATATGGCTACACCTTC,CASSQDLGTGYGYTF
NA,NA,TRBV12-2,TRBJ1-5,TGTGCAAGTCGCTTACAGATACAGGGGGCGGTTCAGCCCCAGCATTTT,CASRLQIQGAVQPQHF
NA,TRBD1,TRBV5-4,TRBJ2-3,TGTGCCAGCAGCCCCCCGGGGCAGGGGGCGAATACGCAGTATTTT,CASSPPGQGANTQYF
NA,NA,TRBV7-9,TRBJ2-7,TGTGCCAGCAGCCCATTCCCGGCTAGCGATTACGAGCAGTACTTC,CASSPFPASDYEQYF
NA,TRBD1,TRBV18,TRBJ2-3,TGTGCCAGCTCACCATTAGCCGGGACAGGGAGCACAGATACGCAGTATTTT,CASSPLAGTGSTDTQYF
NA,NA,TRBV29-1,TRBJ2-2,TGCAGCGTTGTAGCAGGGTCCGGGGAGCTGTTTTTT,CSVVAGSGELFF
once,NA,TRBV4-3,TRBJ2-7,TGCGCCAGCGGCCAAGAAGTCAGGTTCTCCTACGAGCAGTACTTC,CASGQEVRFSYEQYF
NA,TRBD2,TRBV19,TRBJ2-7,TGTGCCAGTAGTATAGAACTAGCGGGCGCCTACGAGCAGTACTTC,CASSIELAGAYEQYF
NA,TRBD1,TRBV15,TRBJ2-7,TGTGCCACCAGCTTGACAGGGGGCCTCCACGAGCAGTACTTC,CATSLTGGLHEQYF
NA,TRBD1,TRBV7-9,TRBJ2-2,TGTGCCAGCAGCTTAACAGGGGATGGCGGGGAGCTGTTTTTT,CASSLTGDGGELFF
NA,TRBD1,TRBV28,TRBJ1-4,TGTGCCAGCAGTTTAAGTTCCGTCACAGGGGATAAACTGTTTTTT,CASSLSSVTGDKLFF
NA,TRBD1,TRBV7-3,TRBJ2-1,TGTGCCAGCAGCAAAGGGGGCCCGGCGTACAATGAGCAGTTCTTC,CASSKGGPAYNEQFF
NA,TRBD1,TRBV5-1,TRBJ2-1,TGCGCCAGCAGCCCCACGACAGGGGTGACGGGTGAGCAGTTCTTC,CASSPTTGVTGEQFF
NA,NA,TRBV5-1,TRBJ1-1,TGCGCCAGCAGCTTCGGCGAGGCGAACACTGAAGCTTTCTTT,CASSFGEANTEAFF
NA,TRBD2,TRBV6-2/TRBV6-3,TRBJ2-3,TGTGCCAGCAGTTACTCGAGGGAAGCGGGGGGCTTGGGAGATACGCAGTATTTT,CASSYSREAGGLGDTQYF
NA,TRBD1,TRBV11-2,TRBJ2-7,TGTGCCAGCAGCCCTTTGACCGGGACAGTGGACGAGCAGTACTTC,CASSPLTGTVDEQYF
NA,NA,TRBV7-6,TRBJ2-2,TGTGCCAGCAGCCCATTCAACACCGGGGAGCTGTTTTTT,CASSPFNTGELFF
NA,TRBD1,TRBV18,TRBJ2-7,TGTGCCAGCTCACCACCGAGTAACAGGGGGCACGACGAGCAGTACTTC,CASSPPSNRGHDEQYF
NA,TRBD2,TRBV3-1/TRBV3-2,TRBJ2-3,TGTGCCAGCAGCCAAACTAGCGGGGGGCCCACAGATACGCAGTATTTT,CASSQTSGGPTDTQYF
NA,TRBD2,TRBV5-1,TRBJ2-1,TGCGCCAGCAGGCCCAGCGGGGGGTACAATGAGCAGTTCTTC,CASRPSGGYNEQFF
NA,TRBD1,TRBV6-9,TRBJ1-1,TGTGCCAGCAGTCACACCGGGACAGGGAGGTATACTGAAGCTTTCTTT,CASSHTGTGRYTEAFF
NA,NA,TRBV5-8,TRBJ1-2,TGTGCCAGCAGCATAAGGACTAGCGGCTACACCTTC,CASSIRTSGYTF
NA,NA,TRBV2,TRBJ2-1,TGTGCCAGCTGGGGGGGGCGGTACAATGAGCAGTTCTTC,CASWGGRYNEQFF
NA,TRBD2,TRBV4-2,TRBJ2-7,TGTGCCAGCAGCCAAGAGGGGGGGGGACTAGCCCACGAGCAGTACTTC,CASSQEGGGLAHEQYF
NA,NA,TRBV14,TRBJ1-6,TGTGCCAGCAGCCAAGGGACAGCCAAGGGGTCACCCCTCCACTTT,CASSQGTAKGSPLHF
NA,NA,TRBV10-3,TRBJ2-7,TGTGCCATCAGTGAGTCGGTCAGGGGTTCCTACGAGCAGTACTTC,CAISESVRGSYEQYF
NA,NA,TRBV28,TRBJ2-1,TGTGCCAGCAGTCGACAGGTGACTGAGCAGTTCTTC,CASSRQVTEQFF
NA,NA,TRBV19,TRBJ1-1,TGTGCCAGTAGTACGCTCCTCGAGATGAACACTGAAGCTTTCTTT,CASSTLLEMNTEAFF
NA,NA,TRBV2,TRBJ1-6,TGTGCCAGCAGTGGTGGGGCCGGTTCACCCCTCCACTTT,CASSGGAGSPLHF
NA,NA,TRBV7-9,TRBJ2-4,TGTGCCAGCAGCTCGTATAGCATCAGGGGGGACATAAACATTCAGTACTTC,CASSSYSIRGDINIQYF
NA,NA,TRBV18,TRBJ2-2,TGTGCCAGCTCACCCCGGGTAGCGGAGAACACCGGGGAGCTGTTTTTT,CASSPRVAENTGELFF
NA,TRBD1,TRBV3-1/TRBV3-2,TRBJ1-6,TGTGCCAGCAGCCAAGGGGGACAGGGCGGCTCGAGCTCCTATAATTCACCCCTCCACTTT,CASSQGGQGGSSSYNSPLHF
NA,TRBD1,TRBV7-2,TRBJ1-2,TGTGCCAGCAGCTTCCTACAGGGGGCGTCTGGCTATGGCTACACCTTC,CASSFLQGASGYGYTF
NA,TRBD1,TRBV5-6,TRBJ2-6,TGTGCCAGCAGCCAGCTCGGACAGGGTGCTGGGGCCAACGTCCTGACTTTC,CASSQLGQGAGANVLTF
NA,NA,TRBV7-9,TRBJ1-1,TGTGCCAGCAGCTTGGACATTATGAACACTGAAGCTTTCTTT,CASSLDIMNTEAFF
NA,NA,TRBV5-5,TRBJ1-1,TGTGCCAGCAGCCAAGACATTTCCACTGAAGCTTTCTTT,CASSQDISTEAFF
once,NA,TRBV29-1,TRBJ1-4,TGCAGCGCCGCTAGGCAGGGGGAAAAACTGTTTTTT,CSAARQGEKLFF
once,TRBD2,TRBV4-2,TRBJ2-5,TGTGCCAGCAGCCAAGATAGACTAGCTGCAGAGACCCAGTACTTC,CASSQDRLAAETQYF